Included here is one T cell receptor beta chain sequence, with context. Its antigen is not known. The data were obtained in a study of regulatory and conventional T cells in RAG deficiency. Study-wide results and limits: Compared with controls, unique Treg TCR beta sequences dropped about 110-fold in Omenn syndrome and CID/AS. Patient subsets had shorter CDR3s; Omenn Treg-Tconv overlap exceeded 75%.

The assay was immunoSEQ multiplex PCR, and TCRdb's table has in-frame clones only and misses some. The sample lists 34,000 or so clones, 75% to 80% seen once, with 3% to 4% in the top ten. Genomic DNA came from blood conventional CD4+ T cells gated CD25-low CD127-high. V was cut by 0 bases and J by 10 bases, with 14 bases left in between. There are 14 residues in the CDR3. Germline assignment: CDR1 SGHAT and CDR2 FQNNGV. This same sample was also taken into another study, of regulatory T cells. This second study notes: Primers: 52 TRBV forward and 13 TRBJ reverse.

Sequenced sample: CD4+ effector T cells sorted from blood. The sequence was obtained from a human donor in good health. The chain carries TRBV11-2 and TRBJ2-3; possibly TRBD1 for D (6 bases). CDR3 DNA: TGTGCCAGCAGCTTAGATCAGGGGATCCACCCGCAGTATTTT. Amino acids: CASSLDQGIHPQYF.